The clone carrying this TCR beta chain showed up just a few times. The sample belongs to a study of T cell responses to AZD1222 COVID-19 vaccine. Losses at the gene ends were 8 bases for V and 5 bases for J; bases not matched to a gene: 2. CDR3 length: 10 amino acids. Germline loops: CDR1 SQVTM, CDR2 ANQGSEA. TCRdb keeps only in-frame clones here, not all; method: immunoSEQ multiplex PCR. The data hold 250,000 to 300,000 clones, with around 92% observed a single time. Source: peripheral blood, taken 28 days after the second AZD1222 dose. This chain joins TRBV29-1 and TRBJ1-1; 7 positions agree with TRBD1. The source is an adult who received the AZD1222 COVID-19 vaccine. The CDR3 loop reads CSTGETEAFF. As DNA, the CDR3 is TGCAGCACAGGGGAGACTGAAGCTTTCTTT.